This TCR beta chain was observed in a study of shared clonotypes between healthy human individuals. Study-wide results and caveats: For sorted subsets, rarefaction showed incomplete sequencing despite large depth. It was the non-shared clonotypes that had lower generation probabilities than clonotypes shared by all four donors.

Germline V lookup: CDR1 SEHNR, CDR2 FQNEAQ (reference sequence). There are 14 residues in the CDR3. With V trimmed by 5 bases and J by 4 bases, 7 bases remained unmatched. The split of CD4+ cells yielded CD45RA+ naive and CD45RA-negative memory subsets. Profiling relied on immunoSEQ multiplex PCR, and the TCRdb table lists in-frame clones only, not all of them. The table lists over 1.4 million clones, approximately 96% of them singletons. Note on this clone: Its antigen is as yet unknown.

V and J are TRBV7-9 and TRBJ2-5; 7 bases are a match to TRBD1. The sequence was obtained from a man aged 30 to 39 in good health. The sequenced sample was naive CD4+ T cells sorted from blood. The subset is: CD45RA+ positively selected. CDR3 sequence: CASSRGQDGETQYF. As DNA, the CDR3 is TGTGCCAGCAGCCGAGGACAGGATGGAGAGACCCAGTACTTC.